This passage covers 32 T cell receptor beta chains from one sample sequenced in a study of cytomegalovirus exposure and HLA in healthy donors. Use of 60 Vbeta and 13 Jbeta primers characterized the PCR. The assay was immunoSEQ multiplex PCR, and TCRdb's table has in-frame clones only and misses some. The sample gives over 100,000 clones, 65% to 80% of which show up once; approximately 9.9% is in the top ten. The sample taken for sequencing was PBMCs. The source is a man in his forties or fifties in good health and CMV-seropositive.

The rearrangement joins TRBV30 to TRBJ1-2, with 8 bases aligning to TRBD1. This CDR3 comprises 13 residues. Germline values: CDR1 GTSNPN, CDR2 SVGIG (reference sequence). V lost 3 bases, J lost 6 bases, and 6 bases stayed unmatched. CDR3 in amino acids: CAWSRSTGDGYTF. CDR3 bases: TGTGCCTGGAGCCGCTCGACAGGGGATGGCTACACCTTC.

The CDR3 region has the DNA TGTGCTAGTCGGGGTGTGGGGGCAGGTTCACCCCTCCACTTT. The encoded protein is CASRGVGAGSPLHF. The V gene is TRBV12-5, the J gene TRBJ1-6; the D gene is possibly TRBD1 (6 bases). The CDR3 contains 14 residues. The germline CDR1 and CDR2 sequences are LGHNT and FRNRAP. Trimming left V 8 bases short and J 9 bases short, with 17 bases between.

With regard to this clone: An end of the junction differs from the germline gene, which may be a read error. This chain connects TRBV27 to TRBJ2-4, with D possibly matching TRBD1 (5 bases). Germline V CDR1 and CDR2: MNHEY, SMNVEV (reference sequence). The CDR3 length is 16 residues. CDR3 in amino acids: CASSPTLSRAKNSQYF. In DNA form, the CDR3 reads TGTGCCAGCAGCCCCACTTTGTCCAGGGCCAAAAACAGTCAGTACTTC.

The chain links TRBV2 to TRBJ1-1; D is possibly TRBD1 (5 bases). CDR3 size: 14 residues. V lost 6 bases and J 4 bases, leaving 15 bases between the germline ends. Germline V CDR1 and CDR2: SNHLY, FYNNEI. CDR3 amino acids: CASRAGVYGTEAFF. The CDR3 nucleotides are TGTGCCAGCAGGGCGGGGGTTTATGGCACTGAAGCTTTCTTT.

This clone was recorded only once. The V call is TRBV5-6, the J call TRBJ1-1; D unresolved. Deletions cut 6 bases from V and 3 bases from J, with 15 bases between. This CDR3 spans 14 amino acids. CDR1 is SGHDT, CDR2 YYEEEE, per germline. This CDR3 is CASNPRFFDTEAFF. The CDR3 DNA is TGTGCCAGCAACCCTCGGTTTTTTGACACTGAAGCTTTCTTT.

The chain has TRBV5-1 and TRBJ1-2, with TRBD1 matching over 8 bases. Unmatched junction bases numbered 2, after V lost 3 bases and J lost 4 bases. The CDR3 covers 13 residues. Germline loops: CDR1 SGHRS, CDR2 YFSETQ. The CDR3, as DNA: TGCGCCAGCAGCTCCGACAGGGGCTATGGCTACACCTTC. Its protein is CASSSDRGYGYTF.

The rearrangement uses TRBV5-1 and TRBJ1-1; the D gene is possibly TRBD1 (5 bases). The CDR3 has 14 amino acids. Germline values: CDR1 SGHRS, CDR2 YFSETQ. The ends were cut back, 1 base at V and 4 bases at J, with 11 bases in the middle. This CDR3 reads CASSLLDRGTEAFF. DNA for the CDR3: TGCGCCAGCAGCTTGCTTGACAGAGGCACTGAAGCTTTCTTT.

This rearrangement joins TRBV2 to TRBJ2-1; D is perhaps TRBD2 (6 bases). The V end was cut by 10 bases, the J end by 5 bases, with 21 bases between. CDR3 size: 15 residues. Germline V gives CDR1 SNHLY, CDR2 FYNNEI. CDR3 in DNA: TGTGCCACCGGGCGGTTCGGGACTGCAAACAATGAGCAGTTCTTC. Its protein product is CATGRFGTANNEQFF.

V and J are TRBV5-1 and TRBJ2-1; 8 bases agree with TRBD1. Looked up from germline, CDR1 is SGHRS and CDR2 is YFSETQ. Unmatched junction bases numbered 4, after V lost 7 bases and J lost 4 bases. This CDR3 contains 13 residues. DNA of the CDR3: TGCGCCAGCCAGACAGGGGAATACAATGAGCAGTTCTTC. This gives the protein CASQTGEYNEQFF.

This chain connects TRBV28 to TRBJ2-7, with 8 positions matching TRBD1. With V trimmed by 5 bases and J by 4 bases, 10 bases remained unmatched. This CDR3 is built from 15 residues. Germline assignment: CDR1 MDHEN and CDR2 SYDVKM. The CDR3, as DNA: TGTGCCAGCAGTGCCCGACAGGGGACCTTGTACGAGCAGTACTTC. This sequence encodes CASSARQGTLYEQYF.

The chain is built from TRBV19 and TRBJ2-7; the match to TRBD1 covers 10 bases. Unmatched junction bases numbered 7, after V lost 1 base and J lost 7 bases. The germline V gene has CDR1 LNHDA and CDR2 SQIVND (reference sequence). This CDR3 has 15 amino acids. The CDR3 loop reads CASSIGGTGVVEQYF. The CDR3 DNA reads TGTGCCAGTAGTATAGGGGGGACAGGGGTTGTTGAGCAGTACTTC.

This clone was counted a few times. The sample carries other DNA sequences with the same CDR3. The chain couples TRBV6-1 to TRBJ2-5, with 7 positions matching TRBD1. Germline-derived CDR1 and CDR2 are MNHNS and SASEGT. The CDR3 sequence is 12 residues long. Losses at the gene ends were 6 bases for V and 5 bases for J; bases not matched to a gene: 3. The CDR3 reads CASRGGRETQYF. As DNA, the CDR3 is TGTGCCAGCAGAGGGGGCCGGGAGACCCAGTACTTC.

This chain joins TRBV4-2 and TRBJ2-3; D possibly corresponds to TRBD2 (6 bases). This CDR3 spans 16 amino acids. Germline CDR1 LGHNA, CDR2 YNFKEQ. V lost 1 base and J lost 2, with 13 bases in between. CDR3 region: CASSQGTGLNTDTQYF. CDR3 coding DNA: TGTGCCAGCAGCCAAGGTACAGGACTAAACACAGATACGCAGTATTTT.

On this clone itself: The junction does not match germline at one end; this may be a read error. The V gene is TRBV4-3, the J gene TRBJ2-6; TRBD1 aligns across 7 bases. From germline, CDR1 is LGHNA and CDR2 YSLEER. The CDR3 sequence is 18 residues long. The CDR3 DNA reads as TGCGCCAGCAGCCAAGAAGGGGGCAGCCACTCTGGGGCCAACGGCCTGACTTTC. It is translated as CASSQEGGSHSGANGLTF.

This sequence joins TRBV18 and TRBJ2-1; no clear D gene. The CDR3 contains 17 residues. Germline V lookup: CDR1 KGHSH, CDR2 LQKENI. With 1 base removed from V and 0 bases from J, the gap between germline ends came to 13 bases. The CDR3 loop is CASSPLPPSSSYNEQFF. In DNA form, the CDR3 reads TGTGCCAGCTCACCACTCCCTCCCTCTAGCTCCTACAATGAGCAGTTCTTC.

CDR3 protein: CAHPGLAGVNTGELFF. DNA of the CDR3: TGTGCACATCCCGGGCTAGCGGGGGTTAACACCGGGGAGCTGTTTTTT. This chain joins TRBV7-9 and TRBJ2-2; 10 bases match TRBD2. Germline CDR1 is SEHNR and CDR2 is FQNEAQ (reference sequence). The CDR3 sequence is 16 residues long.

This clone was seen only a few times. This chain links TRBV4-3 with TRBJ2-2; a weak D match, TRBD1 (6 bases). This CDR3 region has 16 residues. Deletions cut 4 bases from V and 3 bases from J, with 15 bases between. Germline CDR1 is LGHNA and CDR2 is YSLEER. The CDR3 sequence is CASSLDGTKHTGELFF. For the CDR3, the DNA is TGCGCCAGCAGCCTCGACGGGACAAAACACACCGGGGAGCTGTTTTTT.

This chain uses TRBV29-1 with TRBJ1-1; unclear D gene. V was pared by 7 bases and J by 4 bases, with 19 bases between. The CDR3 loop spans 14 amino acids. Germline V gene data show CDR1 as SQVTM and CDR2 as ANQGSEA. CDR3 bases: TGCAGCGGGGAGTACGGACTGCGGACCACTGAAGCTTTCTTT. Protein: CSGEYGLRTTEAFF.

CDR3 DNA sequence: TGTGCCAGCCGATACACAGGGAACAATGAGCAGTTCTTC. Translating it yields CASRYTGNNEQFF. The chain is built from TRBV27 and TRBJ2-1, with D possibly TRBD1 on 6 matching bases. Between the trimmed V and J ends, which lost 8 bases and 5 bases, there was a span of 13 bases. The CDR3 has 13 amino acids. Germline CDR1 reads MNHEY; CDR2 reads SMNVEV (reference sequence).

The gene calls are TRBV18 and TRBJ2-7, with D perhaps matching TRBD1 (5 bases). The CDR3 consists of 15 residues. The germline V gene encodes CDR1 KGHSH and CDR2 LQKENI. V shed 0 bases and J shed 5 bases, with 14 bases lying between them. The CDR3 reads CASSPPQGLWDEQYF. The CDR3 DNA sequence: TGTGCCAGCTCACCACCCCAGGGCCTCTGGGACGAGCAGTACTTC.

In nucleotides, the CDR3 is TGTGCCAGCAGACCCTCCAGCGGGGTCAGATCCTACAATGAGCAGTTCTTC. Translation: CASRPSSGVRSYNEQFF. This chain links TRBV27 with TRBJ2-1; the match to TRBD2 covers 7 bases. The V segment lost 6 bases and the J segment 1 base; nucleotides outside the gene matches: 12. The germline gives CDR1 MNHEY, CDR2 SMNVEV (reference sequence). The CDR3 runs 17 residues.

The chain uses TRBV6-6 and TRBJ1-5; 8 nucleotides align to TRBD1. Unmatched junction bases numbered 8, after V lost 5 bases and J lost 5 bases. The CDR3 is made up of 15 amino acids. Germline V gene data show CDR1 as MNHNY and CDR2 as SVGAGI (reference sequence). CDR3 residues: CASSGQGRIHQPQHF. CDR3 sequence (DNA): TGTGCCAGCAGTGGACAGGGACGGATTCATCAGCCCCAGCATTTT.

The rearrangement joins TRBV28 to TRBJ2-5, with no clear D. Looked up from germline, CDR1 is MDHEN and CDR2 is SYDVKM. V lost 2 bases and J lost 5, with 6 bases in between. The CDR3 covers 12 residues. This CDR3 is CASSLNSETQYF. The CDR3 nucleotides read TGTGCCAGCAGTTTAAATTCTGAGACCCAGTACTTC.

V and J are TRBV7-9 and TRBJ1-2; 9 nucleotides align to TRBD1. Trimming at V came to 5 bases and at J to 3 bases, leaving 4 bases not matched to a gene. The CDR3 spans 14 residues. Per germline, CDR1 SEHNR and CDR2 FQNEAQ (reference sequence). CDR3 amino acids: CASSTGQGDYGYTF. The CDR3 nucleotides read TGTGCCAGCAGCACGGGACAGGGTGACTATGGCTACACCTTC.

The J gene is TRBJ1-2, the V gene TRBV7-9; maybe TRBD1 (6 bases). CDR1 and CDR2 from the germline V gene are SEHNR and FQNEAQ (reference sequence). The CDR3 spans 15 residues. The ends were cut back, 1 base at V and 7 bases at J, with 16 bases in the middle. The CDR3, as DNA: TGTGCCAGCAGCTTAGAAGTCCTCAGGGGAAGTGGCTACACCTTC. It encodes CASSLEVLRGSGYTF.

This clone has a handful of counts. The CDR3 coding sequence is TGTGCCAGCAGCTCTGTCCACCTCGGCGGGGAGCTGTTTTTT. As protein: CASSSVHLGGELFF. The chain uses TRBV7-2 and TRBJ2-2; D call uncertain. V was trimmed by 4 bases and J by 7 bases, leaving 13 bases between them. Germline V gene lookup returns CDR1 SGHTA and CDR2 FQGNSA. This CDR3 has 14 amino acids.

The chain has TRBV29-1 and TRBJ2-1; a weak D match, TRBD2 (6 bases). The CDR3 is 13 amino acids. Deletions cut 5 bases from V and 4 bases from J, with 12 bases between. Germline values: CDR1 SQVTM, CDR2 ANQGSEA. The CDR3 DNA is TGCAGCGTTTCCGGGGGAAGATACAATGAGCAGTTCTTC. This sequence encodes CSVSGGRYNEQFF.

The rearrangement uses TRBV5-1 and TRBJ2-5; the D gene is possibly TRBD2 (5 bases). There are 14 residues in the CDR3. Per the germline V gene, CDR1 is SGHRS and CDR2 is YFSETQ. V lost 2 bases to trimming and J lost 1 base, with 9 bases between them. In DNA, the CDR3 is TGCGCCAGCAGCTTTCGCGGGTCCCAAGAGACCCAGTACTTC. Translation gives CASSFRGSQETQYF.

This chain connects TRBV5-1 to TRBJ2-1; D ambiguous. CDR3 length: 13 amino acids. Trimming removed 4 bases from V and 4 bases from J, with 9 bases in between. Per the germline V gene, CDR1 is SGHRS and CDR2 is YFSETQ. CDR3 amino acids: CASSPAVYNEQFF. CDR3 DNA sequence: TGCGCCAGCAGCCCCGCGGTATACAATGAGCAGTTCTTC.

The chain links TRBV7-2 to TRBJ1-5; the D is unclear. V lost 3 bases and J lost 2, with 2 bases in between. Germline assignment: CDR1 SGHTA and CDR2 FQGNSA. CDR3 length equals 12 residues. This CDR3 is CASSFGNQPQHF. The CDR3 DNA is TGTGCCAGCAGCTTCGGCAATCAGCCCCAGCATTTT.

This clone was found a few times. The CDR3 sequence is CASRVRQGYEQYF. CDR3 nucleotide sequence: TGTGCAAGTCGCGTACGACAGGGCTACGAGCAGTACTTC. The chain employs TRBV12-2 and TRBJ2-7; TRBD1, the D gene given by the table, was not confirmed from the DNA. TRBV12-2 is a listed pseudogene. CDR3 length equals 13 residues.

The chain links TRBV18 to TRBJ2-2; D is undetermined. The CDR3 extends over 13 amino acids. V was clipped by 3 bases and J by 5 bases, with 7 bases between them. Germline CDR1 and CDR2: KGHSH and LQKENI. The CDR3 spells CASSPFGTGELFF. The CDR3, as DNA: TGTGCCAGCTCACCTTTCGGGACCGGGGAGCTGTTTTTT.